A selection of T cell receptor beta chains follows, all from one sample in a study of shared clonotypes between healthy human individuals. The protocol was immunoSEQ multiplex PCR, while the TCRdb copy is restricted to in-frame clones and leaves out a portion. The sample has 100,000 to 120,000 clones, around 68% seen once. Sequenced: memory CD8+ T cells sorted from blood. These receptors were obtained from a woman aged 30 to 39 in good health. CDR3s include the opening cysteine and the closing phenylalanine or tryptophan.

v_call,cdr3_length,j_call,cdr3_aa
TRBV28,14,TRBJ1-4,CASSWGQSNEKLFF
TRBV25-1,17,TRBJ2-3,CASSEVSRDTDTDTQYF
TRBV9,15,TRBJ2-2,CASSVSWGNTGELFF
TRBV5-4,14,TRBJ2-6,CASSLDSGANVLTF
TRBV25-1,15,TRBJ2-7,CASSDAGQGAYEQYF
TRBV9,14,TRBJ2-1,CASSLGGGSDEQFF
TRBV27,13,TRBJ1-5,CASGPYSNQPQHF
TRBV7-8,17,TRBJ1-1,CASSLGLPGKWNTEAFF
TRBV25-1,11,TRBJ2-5,CASSAFMEQYF
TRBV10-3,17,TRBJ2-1,CAISGGDSASSYNEQFF
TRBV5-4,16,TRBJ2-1,CASSLRGRKSYNEQFF
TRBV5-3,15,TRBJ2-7,CARIMVWAAPYEQYF
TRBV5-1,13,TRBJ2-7,CASSPDEGHEQYF
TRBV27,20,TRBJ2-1,CASSPYLPGQGQDFNNEQFF
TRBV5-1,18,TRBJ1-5,CASSLVRPAGDSNQPQHF
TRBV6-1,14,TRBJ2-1,CASRSGGRINEQFF
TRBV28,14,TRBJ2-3,CASSPPGYGDTQYF
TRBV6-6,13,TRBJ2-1,CASSYQAGNEQFF
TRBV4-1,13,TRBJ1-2,CASSQESGYGYTF
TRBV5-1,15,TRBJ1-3,CASSLGAVSGNTIYF
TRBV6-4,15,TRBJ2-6,CASSPGRSGANVLTF
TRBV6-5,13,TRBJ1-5,CASSYREGQPQHF